This paragraph reports one T cell receptor (beta chain). The sample is drawn from a study of blood T cell repertoires in COVID-19. Across the whole study: Acute and convalescent COVID-19 specimens originated in the United States, Italy and Spain. T cells, B-cell-depleted T cells, or PBMCs supplied cDNA or gDNA.

Study processing details: Reference gene primers were amplified, and this amplification served to estimate nucleated cell counts. Measured with immunoSEQ multiplex PCR; TCRdb has only the in-frame clones, and not every one. V, J and clone size are those of that table, while D and trimming were read from the DNA. The table includes about 170,000 clones, roughly 86% detected once. A Seattle source enrolled patients during active infection and followed them longitudinally. Losses at the gene ends were 5 bases for V and 4 bases for J; bases not matched to a gene: 6. Germline lookup yields CDR1 SGHAT and CDR2 FQNNGV. CDR3 length: 15 residues.

This chain links TRBV11-2 with TRBJ2-7; 12 bases align to TRBD2. Sequencing was performed on peripheral blood. This receptor was taken from a woman aged 80 or older with COVID-19, enrolled during active disease. CDR3 loop: CASSPGLAGLYEQYF. The CDR3 region has the DNA TGTGCCAGCAGCCCAGGACTAGCGGGATTGTACGAGCAGTACTTC.